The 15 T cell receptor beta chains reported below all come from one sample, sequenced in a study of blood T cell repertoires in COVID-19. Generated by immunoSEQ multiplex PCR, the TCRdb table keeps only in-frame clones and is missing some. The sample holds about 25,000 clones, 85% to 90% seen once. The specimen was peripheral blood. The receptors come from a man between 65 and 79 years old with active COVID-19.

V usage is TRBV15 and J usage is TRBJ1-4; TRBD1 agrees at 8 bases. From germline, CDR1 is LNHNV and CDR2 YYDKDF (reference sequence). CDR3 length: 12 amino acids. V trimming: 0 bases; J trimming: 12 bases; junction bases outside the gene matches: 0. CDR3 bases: TGTGCCACCAGCAGAGAGACAGGGGAACTGTTTTTT. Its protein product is CATSRETGELFF.

The CDR3 sequence is CASSHPRNYRYEWSSGANVLTF. CDR3 DNA sequence: TGCGCCAGCAGTCATCCACGTAATTACAGGTACGAGTGGAGCTCTGGGGCCAACGTCCTGACTTTC. This sequence joins TRBV23-1 and TRBJ2-6, with D perhaps TRBD1 (5 bases). TRBV23-1 is flagged as an ORF with uncertain function. V lost 3 bases, J lost 0 bases, and 27 bases lay in between. The CDR3 extends over 22 amino acids.

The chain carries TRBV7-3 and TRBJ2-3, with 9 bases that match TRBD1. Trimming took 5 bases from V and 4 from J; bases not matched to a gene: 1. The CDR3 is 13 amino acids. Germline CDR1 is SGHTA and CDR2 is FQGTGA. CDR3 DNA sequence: TGTGCCAGCAGCCGACAGGGGGCAGATACGCAGTATTTT. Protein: CASSRQGADTQYF.

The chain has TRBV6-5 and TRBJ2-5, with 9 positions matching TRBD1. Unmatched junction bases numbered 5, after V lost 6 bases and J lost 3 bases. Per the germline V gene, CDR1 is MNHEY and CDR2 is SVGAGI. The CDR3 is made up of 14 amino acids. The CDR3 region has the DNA TGTGCCAGCAGCCCCACAGGGGGCAAAGAGACCCAGTACTTC. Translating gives CASSPTGGKETQYF.

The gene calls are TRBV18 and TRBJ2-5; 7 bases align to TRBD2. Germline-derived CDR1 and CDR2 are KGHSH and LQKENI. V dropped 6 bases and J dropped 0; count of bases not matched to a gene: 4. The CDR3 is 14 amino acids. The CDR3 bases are TGTGCCAGCTCGCAAGCGGGGAACCAAGAGACCCAGTACTTC. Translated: CASSQAGNQETQYF.

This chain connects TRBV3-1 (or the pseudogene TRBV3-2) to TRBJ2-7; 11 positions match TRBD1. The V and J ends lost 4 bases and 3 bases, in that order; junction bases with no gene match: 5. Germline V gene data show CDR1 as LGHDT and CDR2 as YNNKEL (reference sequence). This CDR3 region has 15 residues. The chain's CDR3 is CASSPSGTGGYEQYF. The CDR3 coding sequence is TGTGCCAGCAGCCCTTCCGGGACAGGGGGCTACGAGCAGTACTTC.

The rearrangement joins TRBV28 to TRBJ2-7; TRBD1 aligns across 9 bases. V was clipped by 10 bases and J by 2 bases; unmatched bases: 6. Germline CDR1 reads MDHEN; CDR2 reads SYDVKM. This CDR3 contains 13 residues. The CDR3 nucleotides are TGTGCCACCAAGACAGGGGGAGCCTACGAGCAGTACTTC. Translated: CATKTGGAYEQYF.

As DNA, the CDR3 is TGTGCCAGCAGCTTAAGGGGCGGGGGAAATAGATATGGCTACACCTTC. Translating gives CASSLRGGGNRYGYTF. The rearrangement links TRBV5-4 to TRBJ1-2; D is perhaps TRBD1 (5 bases). The germline gives CDR1 SGHNT, CDR2 YYREEE (reference sequence). This CDR3 has 16 amino acids. The V end lost 2 bases, the J end lost 5 bases, and 19 bases lay between the germline ends. The whole variable domain, filled in from reference TRBV5-4 and TRBJ1-2, reads ETGVTQSPTHLIKTRGQQVTLRCSSQSGHNTVSWYQQALGQGPQFIFQYYREEENGRGNFPPRFSGLQFPNYSSELNVNALELDDSALYLCASSLRGGGNRYGYTFGSGTRLTVV.

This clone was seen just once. CDR3 sequence: CASSVGQEISYEQYF. CDR3 coding DNA: TGTGCCAGCAGCGTAGGACAGGAGATCTCCTACGAGCAGTACTTC. The J gene is TRBJ2-7, the V gene TRBV9; D is perhaps TRBD1 (6 bases). Trimming shortened V by 0 bases and J by 0 bases, and 10 bases separated the two germline ends. CDR3 length equals 15 residues. The germline CDR1 and CDR2 sequences are SGDLS and YYNGEE.

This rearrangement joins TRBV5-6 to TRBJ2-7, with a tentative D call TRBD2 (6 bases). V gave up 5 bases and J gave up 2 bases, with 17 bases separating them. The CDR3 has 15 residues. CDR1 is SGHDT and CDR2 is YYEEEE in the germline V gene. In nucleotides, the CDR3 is TGTGCCAGCAGTCGCGATGAACCGGGGGCCTACGAGCAGTACTTC. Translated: CASSRDEPGAYEQYF.

CDR3 protein: CASSARLAGATLPNNEQFF. The CDR3 region has the DNA TGTGCCAGCAGCGCACGACTAGCGGGGGCGACTCTACCTAACAATGAGCAGTTCTTC. This rearrangement joins TRBV7-8 to TRBJ2-1, with TRBD2 matching 12 bases. The CDR3 has 19 residues. With V trimmed by 5 bases and J by 5 bases, 16 bases remained unmatched. Germline values: CDR1 SGHVS, CDR2 FQNEAQ.

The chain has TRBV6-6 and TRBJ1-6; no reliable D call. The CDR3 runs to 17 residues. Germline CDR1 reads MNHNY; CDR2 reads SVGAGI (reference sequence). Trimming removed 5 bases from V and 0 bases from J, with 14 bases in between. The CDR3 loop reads CASSPHGRSSYNSPLHF. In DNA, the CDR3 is TGTGCCAGCAGTCCCCACGGGAGGAGCTCCTATAATTCACCCCTCCACTTT.

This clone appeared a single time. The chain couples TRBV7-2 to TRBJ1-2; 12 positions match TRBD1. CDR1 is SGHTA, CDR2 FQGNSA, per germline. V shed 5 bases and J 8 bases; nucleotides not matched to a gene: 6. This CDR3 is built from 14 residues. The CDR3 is CASSTRDRGLGYTF. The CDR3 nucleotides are TGTGCCAGCAGCACGCGGGACAGGGGGCTAGGCTACACCTTC. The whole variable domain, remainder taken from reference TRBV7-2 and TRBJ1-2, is GAGVSQSPSNKVTEKGKDVELRCDPISGHTALYWYRQSLGQGLEFLIYFQGNSAPDKSGLPSDRFSAERTGGSVSTLTIQRTQQEDSAVYLCASSTRDRGLGYTFGSGTRLTVV.

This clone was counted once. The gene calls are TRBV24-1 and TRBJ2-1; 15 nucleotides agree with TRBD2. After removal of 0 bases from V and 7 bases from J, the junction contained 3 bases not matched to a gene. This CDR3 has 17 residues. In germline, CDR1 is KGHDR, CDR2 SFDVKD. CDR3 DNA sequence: TGTGCCACCAGTGATTTGGGGACTAGCGGGGGGAGAAATGAGCAGTTCTTC. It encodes CATSDLGTSGGRNEQFF.

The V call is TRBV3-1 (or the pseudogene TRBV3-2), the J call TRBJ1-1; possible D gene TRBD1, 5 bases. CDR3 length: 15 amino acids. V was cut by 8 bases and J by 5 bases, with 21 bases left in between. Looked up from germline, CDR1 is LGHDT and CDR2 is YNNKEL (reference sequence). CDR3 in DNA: TGTGCCAGCGAAGCAAAAGGGGTAGGAGGGACTGAAGCTTTCTTT. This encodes CASEAKGVGGTEAFF.